The 32 T cell receptor beta chains below come from one sample, sequenced in a study of T-cell memory formation after mild COVID-19. One entry per CDR3 protein results from TCRdb running MiXCR on the 5' RACE reads. Here the sample spans around 340,000 distinct CDR3 sequences, approximately 13% being singletons. Sequenced material: PBMCs or a T cell subset sorted from them (not recorded which). The source of these receptors is a man between 18 and 29 years old who had mild COVID-19 (a few samples of this study predate the infection). Cell type and time point are not known.

This clonotype was picked up a small number of times. The chain recombines TRBV7-9 with TRBJ1-5; D gene unclear. The CDR3 is 12 residues long. The V gene lost 5 bases and the J gene lost 7 bases, with 9 bases spanning the gap. The germline V gene has CDR1 SEHNR and CDR2 FQNEAQ (reference sequence). CDR3 residues: CASSRTGQPQHF. The CDR3 DNA follows: TGTGCCAGCAGCCGAACCGGCCAGCCCCAGCATTTT.

This clonotype was counted only a few times. V and J are TRBV4-3 and TRBJ2-3; tentative D call: TRBD1 (5 bases). This CDR3 is built from 14 residues. V dropped 6 bases and J dropped 2 bases, with 12 bases sitting between them. Germline V gene lookup returns CDR1 LGHNA and CDR2 YSLEER. The DNA of the CDR3 is TGCGCCAGCAGAAGAGAAGGACACACAGATACGCAGTATTTT. Protein product: CASRREGHTDTQYF.

This clonotype was seen more than once but under ten times. The chain employs TRBV5-1 and TRBJ1-6; D unresolved. The CDR3 has 15 amino acids. CDR1 is SGHRS and CDR2 is YFSETQ in the germline V gene. Trimming shortened V by 0 bases and J by 7 bases, and 11 bases separated the two germline ends. The chain's CDR3 is CASSLAMGINSPLHF. The DNA of the CDR3 is TGCGCCAGCAGCTTGGCAATGGGGATCAATTCACCCCTCCACTTT.

This clonotype was counted only a few times. The chain employs TRBV28 and TRBJ2-3; D is possibly TRBD2 (5 bases). The V end was cut by 5 bases, the J end by 6 bases, with 21 bases between. Germline values: CDR1 MDHEN, CDR2 SYDVKM. The CDR3 has 16 amino acids. CDR3 bases: TGTGCCAGCAGTCAGAACACCGGCGTCTCGGGGGATACGCAGTATTTT. Translating it yields CASSQNTGVSGDTQYF.

This clonotype has more than one count but fewer than ten. The chain links TRBV29-1 to TRBJ2-5; either TRBD1 or TRBD2 may supply D (5 bases each). V gave up 6 bases and J gave up 4 bases, with 12 bases separating them. This CDR3 comprises 12 residues. Looked up from germline, CDR1 is SQVTM and CDR2 is ANQGSEA. The CDR3 nucleotides are TGCAGCGTGCTAGGGGACGGAGAGACCCAGTACTTC. This translates into CSVLGDGETQYF.

This clonotype was observed a handful of times. The rearrangement links TRBV20-1 to TRBJ2-5, with TRBD2 matching 12 bases. Germline loops: CDR1 DFQATT, CDR2 SNEGSKA (reference sequence). With V trimmed by 6 bases and J by 2 bases, 7 bases remained unmatched. This CDR3 region has 15 residues. The CDR3 reads CSAALAGGTQETQYF. CDR3 sequence (DNA): TGCAGTGCCGCTCTAGCGGGGGGGACTCAAGAGACCCAGTACTTC.

The chain uses TRBV20-1 and TRBJ2-1; TRBD2 agrees at 10 bases. Germline V gene data show CDR1 as DFQATT and CDR2 as SNEGSKA (reference sequence). The CDR3 spans 14 residues. J was trimmed by 5 bases and V by 5 bases; bases with no gene match: 6. CDR3 loop: CSARSGGINNEQFF. In DNA form, the CDR3 reads TGCAGTGCTCGTAGCGGGGGGATCAACAATGAGCAGTTCTTC.

The gene calls are TRBV4-1 and TRBJ2-5; perhaps TRBD2 as D (5 bases). This CDR3 has 15 residues. Germline lookup yields CDR1 MGHRA and CDR2 YSYEKL. Trimming cost V 2 bases and J 7 bases, with 17 bases left between them. CDR3 residues: CASSQWTEPKGTQYF. The CDR3 DNA is TGCGCCAGCAGCCAATGGACTGAGCCGAAGGGGACCCAGTACTTC.

This clonotype came up a few times. The chain carries TRBV4-3 and TRBJ2-1; no firm D call. CDR1 and CDR2 from the germline V gene are LGHNA and YSLEER. The CDR3 runs 14 residues. V lost 1 base to trimming and J lost 6 bases, with 10 bases between them. CDR3 sequence (DNA): TGCGCCAGCAGCCAAGGGCTCGGCCTCAATGAGCAGTTCTTC. Its translation is CASSQGLGLNEQFF.

This clonotype was recorded a few times. The V and J genes are TRBV5-1 and TRBJ1-4; D possibly corresponds to TRBD1 (6 bases). Germline CDR1 reads SGHRS; CDR2 reads YFSETQ. Trimming stripped 3 bases from V and 0 bases from J, with 12 bases between. The CDR3 extends over 16 amino acids. The CDR3 nucleotides are TGCGCCAGCAGCTACCTGACAGGAGCAACTAATGAAAAACTGTTTTTT. Its protein is CASSYLTGATNEKLFF. Full variable domain (remainder filled in from reference TRBV5-1 and TRBJ1-4): KAGVTQTPRYLIKTRGQQVTLSCSPISGHRSVSWYQQTPGQGLQFLFEYFSETQRNKGNFPGRFSGRQFSNSRSEMNVSTLELGDSALYLCASSYLTGATNEKLFFGSGTQLSVL.

This clonotype has a handful of counts. The chain carries TRBV20-1 and TRBJ1-6; 8 bases map to TRBD1. CDR1 DFQATT and CDR2 SNEGSKA come from the germline V gene (reference sequence). The CDR3 consists of 13 residues. The junction had 4 bases not matched to a gene; V was cut back by 5 bases and J by 7 bases. The CDR3 region has the DNA TGCAGTGCTCTCGGACAGGGAAATTCACCCCTCCACTTT. Protein product: CSALGQGNSPLHF.

The chain joins TRBV5-6 to TRBJ2-4; 15 bases are shared with TRBD2. The CDR3 covers 16 residues. The J segment lost 6 bases and the V segment lost 2 bases, leaving 3 bases of the junction unmatched. Per the germline V gene, CDR1 is SGHDT and CDR2 is YYEEEE. As DNA, the CDR3 is TGTGCCAGCAGCTTAGGGACTAGCGGGGGGATAAACATTCAGTACTTC. Translated: CASSLGTSGGINIQYF.

This clonotype occurred a few times. The genes are TRBV9 and TRBJ1-2; D uncertain. Trimming took 0 bases from V and 5 from J, leaving 17 bases between them. Germline V CDR1 and CDR2: SGDLS, YYNGEE. The CDR3 loop spans 16 amino acids. CDR3 in amino acids: CASSVANYGQLYGYTF. CDR3 DNA sequence: TGTGCCAGCAGCGTAGCAAATTATGGGCAGCTATATGGCTACACCTTC.

This clonotype was seen repeatedly, ten times or more. V and J are TRBV29-1 and TRBJ2-1; 7 bases fit TRBD2. With 1 base clipped from V and 6 bases from J, the junction kept 6 bases outside the gene matches. CDR3 length equals 14 residues. Germline V gene sequence: CDR1 SQVTM, CDR2 ANQGSEA. CDR3 DNA sequence: TGCAGCGTTGAAGGGGAGGGTAGCGGCAATGAGCAGTTCTTC. Protein: CSVEGEGSGNEQFF.

V and J are TRBV5-1 and TRBJ2-3; 10 bases map to TRBD2. The V segment lost 0 bases and the J segment 4 bases; nucleotides outside the gene matches: 5. The germline CDR1 and CDR2 sequences are SGHRS and YFSETQ. The CDR3 loop spans 16 amino acids. The CDR3 protein is CASSLDSGGNADTQYF. In DNA, the CDR3 is TGCGCCAGCAGCTTGGATAGCGGGGGGAATGCAGATACGCAGTATTTT.

This clonotype was counted only a few times. This chain uses TRBV7-6 with TRBJ2-1; 14 nucleotides match TRBD2. The V gene's germline CDR1 is SGHVS and CDR2 FNYEAQ. The CDR3 has 14 residues. Trimming at V came to 1 base and at J to 15 bases, leaving 5 bases not matched to a gene. The CDR3, as DNA: TGTGCCAGCAGCTTAGTAGGGACTAGCGGGGGACTGTTCTTC. Encoded protein: CASSLVGTSGGLFF.

The CDR3 DNA follows: TGTGCCAGCAGCTTAGCGCTAGCTCTCCCCCCTCAGTATTTT. Its translation is CASSLALALPPQYF. The chain carries TRBV7-2 and TRBJ2-3, with D perhaps TRBD2 (5 bases). The CDR3 loop spans 14 amino acids. Germline CDR1 is SGHTA and CDR2 is FQGNSA. V was pared by 0 bases and J by 12 bases, with 16 bases between.

This clonotype was observed a handful of times. The chain recombines TRBV4-1 with TRBJ2-7; D may be TRBD1 (6 bases). Germline-derived CDR1 and CDR2 are MGHRA and YSYEKL. The V end was cut by 5 bases, the J end by 0 bases, with 14 bases between. This CDR3 region has 15 residues. This chain's CDR3 is CASSGGSRSSYEQYF. For the CDR3, the DNA is TGCGCCAGCAGCGGGGGCAGTAGGAGCTCCTACGAGCAGTACTTC.

This clonotype appeared many times. The chain employs TRBV4-3 and TRBJ2-6; D not certain. Trimming took off 0 bases at V and 1 base at J, with 7 bases between the two ends. Germline assignment: CDR1 LGHNA and CDR2 YSLEER. CDR3 length equals 16 residues. As DNA, the CDR3 is TGCGCCAGCAGCCAAGATCTTGGGTCTGGGGCCAACGTCCTGACTTTC. Its translation: CASSQDLGSGANVLTF.

The chain uses TRBV10-3 and TRBJ1-4, with TRBD1 as a possible D gene (5 bases). This CDR3 spans 14 amino acids. Germline-derived CDR1 and CDR2 are ENHRY and SYGVKD. V was cut by 3 bases and J by 0 bases, with 5 bases left in between. The DNA of the CDR3 is TGTGCCATCAGTGACAGGGCAACTAATGAAAAACTGTTTTTT. Protein sequence: CAISDRATNEKLFF.

The table lists this clonotype with a few counts. J is TRBJ2-3 and V is TRBV7-2; 7 bases fit TRBD2. CDR1 is SGHTA and CDR2 is FQGNSA in the germline V gene. The trim removed 3 bases at V and 3 bases at J, leaving 6 bases unmatched. This CDR3 region has 15 residues. The CDR3 reads CASSFREAGTDTQYF. The CDR3 DNA reads as TGTGCCAGCAGCTTTCGGGAAGCGGGGACAGATACGCAGTATTTT.

This chain links TRBV7-9 with TRBJ1-2; D not resolved. This CDR3 comprises 13 residues. V lost 5 bases to trimming and J lost 4 bases, with 11 bases between them. Germline V gene data show CDR1 as SEHNR and CDR2 as FQNEAQ (reference sequence). The CDR3 loop is CASSRTDFYGYTF. The CDR3 nucleotides are TGTGCCAGCAGCCGGACGGATTTCTATGGCTACACCTTC.

The table lists this clonotype with a few counts. A much larger clone differs from this one at a single base, so this may be a read error. The rearrangement joins TRBV7-6 to TRBJ2-5; D gene uncertain. CDR3 length equals 12 residues. The V and J ends lost 0 bases and 5 bases respectively, with 4 bases between them. Germline assignment: CDR1 SGHVS and CDR2 FNYEAQ. CDR3 amino acids: CASSLAWETQYF. CDR3 bases: TGTGCCAGCAGCTTAGCGTGGGAGACCCAGTACTTC.

The CDR3 loop is CASKSAGFATDTQYF. The CDR3 DNA is TGTGCCAGCAAGTCGGCGGGATTTGCCACAGATACGCAGTATTTT. The chain joins TRBV2 to TRBJ2-3; TRBD2 is a possible D gene (6 bases). The CDR3 is 15 residues long. Trimming shortened V by 7 bases and J by 2 bases, and 16 bases separated the two germline ends. Germline assignment: CDR1 SNHLY and CDR2 FYNNEI.

In its sample, this clonotype was seen many times. This chain joins TRBV5-1 and TRBJ2-7; 9 positions match TRBD1. Germline lookup yields CDR1 SGHRS and CDR2 YFSETQ. The V gene end was trimmed by 4 bases and the J gene end by 7 bases; junction bases not matched to a gene: 9. This CDR3 is built from 14 residues. CDR3 nucleotides: TGCGCCAGCAGCGTGGGGGACAGGGCAGAAGAGCAGTACTTC. Translated: CASSVGDRAEEQYF.

V is TRBV5-1 and J is TRBJ1-5, with 7 bases that match TRBD1. The CDR3 sequence is 15 residues long. The V segment lost 5 bases and the J segment 7 bases; nucleotides outside the gene matches: 12. CDR1 and CDR2 (germline): SGHRS, YFSETQ. Written as DNA, the CDR3 is TGCGCCAGCAGTTCCGGACAGGACGTAGGACAGCCCCAGCATTTT. Encoded protein: CASSSGQDVGQPQHF.

This clonotype has a handful of counts. One end of the junction does not line up with germline, which may come from a read error. V is TRBV5-4 and J is TRBJ2-4; D could derive from TRBD1 or TRBD2 (5 bases each). Germline V gives CDR1 SGHNT, CDR2 YYREEE (reference sequence). The CDR3 runs 12 residues. The CDR3 bases are TGTGCCAGCAGCTTGGCCGGTGGGGACGGAGACTTC. It encodes CASSLAGGDGDF.

The gene calls are TRBV19 and TRBJ2-7; D uncertain. In germline, CDR1 is LNHDA, CDR2 SQIVND (reference sequence). The CDR3 extends over 14 amino acids. V lost 4 bases to trimming and J lost 4 bases, with 14 bases between them. The CDR3, as DNA: TGTGCCAGTAGTACAATAGGAAGAGGTTACGAGCAGTACTTC. It specifies CASSTIGRGYEQYF.

This clonotype was recorded at least ten times. The V and J genes are TRBV11-2 and TRBJ2-1, with no clear D. V lost 1 base and J 8 bases, leaving 9 bases between the germline ends. The CDR3 spans 13 residues. The V gene's germline CDR1 is SGHAT and CDR2 FQNNGV. The CDR3 reads CASSLVPGHEQFF. The CDR3 nucleotides are TGTGCCAGCAGCTTAGTCCCTGGCCATGAGCAGTTCTTC.

The table lists this clonotype with a few counts. The CDR3 here is CASSLDSNTGELFF. The CDR3 DNA reads TGCGCCAGCAGTCTAGACTCGAACACCGGGGAGCTGTTTTTT. The chain has TRBV10-2 and TRBJ2-2, with no clear D. The CDR3 is 14 amino acids. V was clipped by 5 bases and J by 0 bases, with 7 bases between them. Germline values: CDR1 WSHSY, CDR2 SAAADI.

This chain uses TRBV12-3 or TRBV12-4 with TRBJ1-2; no firm D call. V lost 0 bases and J 7 bases, leaving 9 bases between the germline ends. The length of the CDR3 is 13 residues. CDR3 bases: TGTGCCAGCAGTTTAGCGCCAACTTCTGGCTACACCTTC. It encodes CASSLAPTSGYTF.

The CDR3 DNA is TGCGCCAGCACCTCCGAGGGACTAGCAGTGGAGACCCAGTACTTC. Protein sequence: CASTSEGLAVETQYF. The rearrangement links TRBV5-1 to TRBJ2-5, with 9 positions matching TRBD2. After removal of 6 bases from V and 5 bases from J, the junction contained 11 bases not matched to a gene. Germline CDR1 SGHRS, CDR2 YFSETQ. CDR3 size: 15 residues.